This TCR beta chain was found in a study of blood T cell repertoires in COVID-19. Some clones are missing from TCRdb's copy, which holds only in-frame ones; the method was immunoSEQ multiplex PCR. The table lists some 300,000 clones, around 87% of them singletons. Trimming left V 5 bases short and J 4 bases short, with 11 bases between. Germline V gene data show CDR1 as MDHEN and CDR2 as SYDVKM. The CDR3 runs to 13 residues. The V call is TRBV28, the J call TRBJ1-2, with D possibly TRBD1 on 6 matching bases. This receptor was identified in a man in his 70s with acute or convalescent COVID-19. Source material: peripheral blood. The CDR3 reads CASSTGDIYGYTF. CDR3 coding DNA: TGTGCCAGCAGTACCGGGGACATCTATGGCTACACCTTC.